The 15 T cell receptor beta chains in this list originate from one sample, sequenced in a study of human T cells and chemical hapten exposure. Time point described: pre-sensitization, week 0. Sample treatment: therapeutic diphenylcyclopropenone sensitization with weekly scalp DPC. TCRdb re-called the RACE reads with MiXCR, one entry per CDR3 protein. Here the sample spans approximately 260,000 distinct CDR3 sequences, about 9.4% being singletons. The source was whole blood, collected in connection with sensitization to the hapten diphenylcyclopropenone (DPC). The receptors were gathered from a woman aged 40 to 55 with alopecia areata. Some clones in this sample may be carry-over from other donors' samples.

At least ten counts were recorded for this clonotype. The chain combines TRBV6-2 or TRBV6-3 with TRBJ2-2; 8 bases agree with TRBD2. The V gene end was trimmed by 6 bases and the J gene end by 5 bases; junction bases not matched to a gene: 8. The CDR3 runs 15 residues. The germline CDR1 and CDR2 sequences are MNHEY and SVGEGT. The DNA for the CDR3 is TGTGCCAGCAGCCCGGCGGCGGGAGGAACCGGGGAGCTGTTTTTT. It specifies CASSPAAGGTGELFF.

This clonotype was seen a handful of times. The rearrangement joins TRBV6-5 to TRBJ1-1; a weak D match, TRBD1 (5 bases). Germline loops: CDR1 MNHEY, CDR2 SVGAGI. The ends were cut back, 9 bases at V and 2 bases at J, with 13 bases in the middle. The CDR3 runs 13 residues. The CDR3: CASWTRSNTEAFF. CDR3 DNA sequence: TGTGCCAGTTGGACACGAAGCAACACTGAAGCTTTCTTT.

In this sample, this clonotype turned up a few times. The J gene is TRBJ2-3, the V gene TRBV27; D not resolved. V lost 4 bases and J 0 bases, leaving 14 bases between the germline ends. Germline V gives CDR1 MNHEY, CDR2 SMNVEV (reference sequence). The CDR3 length is 16 residues. CDR3 residues: CASSSSRTYSTDTQYF. CDR3 sequence (DNA): TGTGCCAGCAGTTCATCAAGGACCTATAGCACAGATACGCAGTATTTT.

This clonotype was seen more than once but under ten times. The V call is TRBV9, the J call TRBJ2-3; D call uncertain. Per germline, CDR1 SGDLS and CDR2 YYNGEE. V lost 0 bases to trimming and J lost 0 bases, with 5 bases between them. The CDR3 length is 14 residues. CDR3 nucleotide sequence: TGTGCCAGCAGCGTAGATCCTAGCACAGATACGCAGTATTTT. Translating gives CASSVDPSTDTQYF.

This clonotype was seen repeatedly, ten times or more. The chain has TRBV29-1 and TRBJ2-1, with unresolved D. V dropped 3 bases and J dropped 7 bases, with 10 bases sitting between them. CDR3 size: 12 residues. Germline CDR1 reads SQVTM; CDR2 reads ANQGSEA. The CDR3 DNA reads TGCAGCGTTGATGGGGAAGGGAATGAGCAGTTCTTC. It yields the protein CSVDGEGNEQFF.

There are a few counts of this clonotype. The chain is built from TRBV20-1 and TRBJ2-5, with 10 bases that match TRBD1. V lost 5 bases to trimming and J lost 4 bases; unmatched junction nucleotides: 4. CDR1 is DFQATT and CDR2 is SNEGSKA in the germline V gene (reference sequence). The CDR3 contains 13 residues. DNA for the CDR3: TGCAGTGCTCCGACAGGGGGCAGAGAGACCCAGTACTTC. The encoded protein is CSAPTGGRETQYF.

The chain uses TRBV24-1 and TRBJ1-5; possibly TRBD1 for D (6 bases). The germline V gene has CDR1 KGHDR and CDR2 SFDVKD. This CDR3 is built from 14 residues. Trimming stripped 5 bases from V and 3 bases from J, with 10 bases between. The CDR3 DNA reads TGTGCCACCAGTGTCGGACAGCCCAATCAGCCCCAGCATTTT. This codes for CATSVGQPNQPQHF.

The chain links TRBV18 to TRBJ2-4; possibly TRBD2 for D (7 bases). Deletions cut 2 bases from V and 7 bases from J, with 12 bases between. Germline CDR1 and CDR2: KGHSH and LQKENI. The CDR3 contains 14 residues. The CDR3 nucleotides are TGTGCCAGCTCACCATCCGGGGGGCAGAACATTCAGTACTTC. It is translated as CASSPSGGQNIQYF. Looking up the rest from reference TRBV18 and TRBJ2-4 gives the full variable domain: NAGVMQNPRHLVRRRGQEARLRCSPMKGHSHVYWYRQLPEEGLKFMVYLQKENIIDESGMPKERFSAEFPKEGPSILRIQQVVRGDSAAYFCASSPSGGQNIQYFGAGTRLSVL.

V gene TRBV25-1 combines with J gene TRBJ1-3; D is undetermined. V was trimmed by 0 bases and J by 2 bases, leaving 8 bases between them. The CDR3 totals 15 residues. From germline, CDR1 is MGHDK and CDR2 SYGVNS. The CDR3 region has the DNA TGTGCCAGCAGTGAATACCCGGGGACTGGAAACACCATATATTTT. Protein sequence: CASSEYPGTGNTIYF.

This clonotype occurred a few times. The chain recombines TRBV6-2 or TRBV6-3 with TRBJ2-7, with D tentatively TRBD1 (5 bases). The length of the CDR3 is 13 residues. Trimming left V 8 bases short and J 0 bases short, with 11 bases between. The germline V gene has CDR1 MNHEY and CDR2 SVGEGT. The DNA of the CDR3 is TGTGCCAGCCGCAGGGATTTCTCCTACGAGCAGTACTTC. Its translation: CASRRDFSYEQYF.

The genes are TRBV10-3 and TRBJ2-7; TRBD1 matches 11 bases. This CDR3 contains 14 residues. Germline V lookup: CDR1 ENHRY, CDR2 SYGVKD. V was clipped by 7 bases and J by 2 bases; unmatched bases: 4. CDR3 loop: CAITPGQGAYEQYF. CDR3 in DNA: TGTGCCATCACTCCGGGACAGGGGGCCTACGAGCAGTACTTC.

This clonotype came up many times. The rearrangement joins TRBV6-2 or TRBV6-3 to TRBJ2-6; TRBD1 agrees at 8 bases. Germline V CDR1 and CDR2: MNHEY, SVGEGT. The CDR3 spans 17 residues. V dropped 10 bases and J dropped 0; count of bases not matched to a gene: 11. Here the CDR3 DNA reads TGTGCCACCGCCAGAGGACAGGGACTCTCTGGGGCCAACGTCCTGACTTTC. Its translation is CATARGQGLSGANVLTF.

This clonotype was counted at least ten times. The chain links TRBV27 to TRBJ1-6; D is ambiguous. There are 14 residues in the CDR3. Germline values: CDR1 MNHEY, CDR2 SMNVEV (reference sequence). Deletions cut 6 bases from V and 3 bases from J, with 9 bases between. The CDR3 DNA is TGTGCCAGCAGCGAGGGATACTATAATTCACCCCTCCACTTT. This codes for CASSEGYYNSPLHF.

This chain connects TRBV24-1 to TRBJ2-1; tentatively, D is TRBD1 or TRBD2 (5 bases each). The CDR3 length is 14 residues. Looked up from germline, CDR1 is KGHDR and CDR2 is SFDVKD. Deletions cut 9 bases from V and 4 bases from J, with 15 bases between. The CDR3 loop is CATGRAGFYNEQFF. CDR3 sequence (DNA): TGTGCCACCGGGCGGGCAGGGTTTTACAATGAGCAGTTCTTC.

This clonotype showed up just a few times. The J gene is TRBJ1-2, the V gene TRBV28; D uncertain. Germline V gene data show CDR1 as MDHEN and CDR2 as SYDVKM. The CDR3 is 13 residues long. The germline V and J ends were trimmed by 5 bases and 4 bases, with 11 bases remaining between them. CDR3 loop: CASSLIAGYGYTF. The CDR3 nucleotides read TGTGCCAGCAGTCTGATCGCCGGCTATGGCTACACCTTC.